This TCR beta chain was documented in a study of T cells expressing NK-cell markers. Study background: One of eight sequenced donors was HCMV-seronegative; the other seven were seropositive.

Study-wide results and caveats: Also leading the CD3+CD56-NKG2C+ fraction in a few donors were these clonotypes.

TCRdb reanalyzed the 5' RACE reads and collapses them to one entry per CDR3 protein, without DNA. Its listing shows hundreds of thousands of distinct CDR3 sequences. Details on this clonotype: Its cognate antigen is unknown.

CDR1 is SGHRS, CDR2 YFSETQ, per germline. This CDR3 is built from 13 residues. The clonotype was recovered from a man aged 18 to 30 in good health. The sample was blood T cells: a sorted CD56 or NKG2C T cell subset, CD4+ or CD8+ T cells, or bulk PBMC T cells (not recorded which). The genes are TRBV5-1 and TRBJ2-3. CDR3 in amino acids: CASSLKSVDTQYF.